The T cell receptor beta chain under discussion was sequenced for a study of blood T cell repertoires in COVID-19. Overall study: Acute and convalescent COVID-19 specimens originated in the United States, Italy and Spain.

Unmatched junction bases numbered 9, after V lost 6 bases and J lost 4 bases. This CDR3 is built from 15 residues. Germline lookup yields CDR1 MNHNY and CDR2 SVGAGI (reference sequence). The data were produced by immunoSEQ multiplex PCR, yet TCRdb's version contains in-frame clones alone and is incomplete. Counted here are about 150,000 clones, about 90% occurring once; the ten biggest clones make up over 0.45%. V is TRBV6-6 and J is TRBJ2-1; the match to TRBD1 covers 7 bases. This TCR was sampled from a man between 45 and 60 years old with acute or convalescent COVID-19. Sample: peripheral blood. This CDR3 is CASRARDSGYNEQFF. The CDR3 nucleotides read TGTGCCAGCAGGGCACGGGACAGTGGATACAATGAGCAGTTCTTC.